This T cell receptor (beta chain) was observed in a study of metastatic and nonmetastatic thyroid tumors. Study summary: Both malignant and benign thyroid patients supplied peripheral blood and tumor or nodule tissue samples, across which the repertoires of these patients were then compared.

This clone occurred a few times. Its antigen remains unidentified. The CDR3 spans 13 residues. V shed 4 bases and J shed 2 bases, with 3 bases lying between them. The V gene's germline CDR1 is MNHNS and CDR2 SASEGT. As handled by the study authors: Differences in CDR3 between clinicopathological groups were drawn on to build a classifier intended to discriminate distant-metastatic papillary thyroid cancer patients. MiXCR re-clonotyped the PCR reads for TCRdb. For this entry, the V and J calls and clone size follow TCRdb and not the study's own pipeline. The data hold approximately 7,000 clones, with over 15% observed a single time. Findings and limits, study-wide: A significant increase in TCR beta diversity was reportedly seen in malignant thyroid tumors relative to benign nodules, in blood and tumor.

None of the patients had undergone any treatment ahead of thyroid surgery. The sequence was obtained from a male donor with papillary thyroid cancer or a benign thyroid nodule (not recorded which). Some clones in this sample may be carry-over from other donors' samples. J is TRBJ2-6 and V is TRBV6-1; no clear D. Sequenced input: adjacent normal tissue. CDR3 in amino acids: CASSVPGANVLTF. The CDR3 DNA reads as TGTGCCAGCAGTGTTCCTGGGGCCAACGTCCTGACTTTC.